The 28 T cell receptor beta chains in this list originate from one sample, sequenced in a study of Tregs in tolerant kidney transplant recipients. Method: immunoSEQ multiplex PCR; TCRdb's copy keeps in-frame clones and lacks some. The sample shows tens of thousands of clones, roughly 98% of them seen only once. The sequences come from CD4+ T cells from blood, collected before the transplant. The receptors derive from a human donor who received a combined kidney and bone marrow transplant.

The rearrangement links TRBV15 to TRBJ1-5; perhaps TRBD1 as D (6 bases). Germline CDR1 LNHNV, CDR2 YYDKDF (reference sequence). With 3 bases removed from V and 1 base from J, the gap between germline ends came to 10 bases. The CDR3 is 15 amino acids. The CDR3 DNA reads TGTGCCACCAGCAGGGGAGGGGGGAGCAATCAGCCCCAGCATTTT. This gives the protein CATSRGGGSNQPQHF.

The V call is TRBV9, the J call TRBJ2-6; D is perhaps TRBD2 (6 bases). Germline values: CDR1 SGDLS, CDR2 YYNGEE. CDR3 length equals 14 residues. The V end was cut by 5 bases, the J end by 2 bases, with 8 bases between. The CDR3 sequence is CASSWGAGANVLTF. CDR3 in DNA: TGTGCCAGCAGTTGGGGGGCTGGGGCCAACGTCCTGACTTTC.

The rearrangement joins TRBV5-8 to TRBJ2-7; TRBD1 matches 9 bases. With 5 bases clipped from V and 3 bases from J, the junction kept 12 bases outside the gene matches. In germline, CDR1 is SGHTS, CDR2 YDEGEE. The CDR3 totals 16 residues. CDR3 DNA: TGTGCCAGCAGTTATTACCCCGGGACAGGGAGCTACGAGCAGTACTTC. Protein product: CASSYYPGTGSYEQYF. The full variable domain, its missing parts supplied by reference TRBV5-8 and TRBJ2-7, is EAGVTQSPTHLIKTRGQQATLRCSPISGHTSVYWYQQALGLGLQFLLWYDEGEERNRGNFPPRFSGRQFPNYSSELNVNALELEDSALYLCASSYYPGTGSYEQYFGPGTRLTVT.

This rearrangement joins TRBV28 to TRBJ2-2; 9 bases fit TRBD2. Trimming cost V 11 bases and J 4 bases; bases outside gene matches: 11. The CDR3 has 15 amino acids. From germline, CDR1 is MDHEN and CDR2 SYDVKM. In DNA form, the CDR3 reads TGTGCCTCCCACCCTAGCGGGGTAGGCACCGGGGAGCTGTTTTTT. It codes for CASHPSGVGTGELFF.

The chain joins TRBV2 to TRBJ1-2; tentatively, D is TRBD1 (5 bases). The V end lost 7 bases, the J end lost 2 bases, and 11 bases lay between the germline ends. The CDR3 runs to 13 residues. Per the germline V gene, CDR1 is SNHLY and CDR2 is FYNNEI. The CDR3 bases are TGTGCCAGCAACCGACAGTACAACTATGGCTACACCTTC. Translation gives CASNRQYNYGYTF.

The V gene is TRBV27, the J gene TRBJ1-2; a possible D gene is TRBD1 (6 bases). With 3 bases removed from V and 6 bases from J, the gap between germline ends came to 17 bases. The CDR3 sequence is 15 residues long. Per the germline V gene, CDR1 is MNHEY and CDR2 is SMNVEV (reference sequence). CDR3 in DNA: TGTGCCAGCAGTTTCGGGGGGCCGGGAGCCGATGGCTACACCTTC. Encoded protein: CASSFGGPGADGYTF.

The CDR3, as DNA: TGTGCCAGCAGCTTCTACCTAGCTAACTATGGCTACACCTTC. It yields the protein CASSFYLANYGYTF. V and J are TRBV5-4 and TRBJ1-2, with no clear D. The V gene lost 2 bases and the J gene lost 0 bases, with 8 bases spanning the gap. The CDR3 has 14 residues. Germline CDR1 reads SGHNT; CDR2 reads YYREEE (reference sequence).

The CDR3 DNA sequence: TGTGCCAGCAGCGCAGGCCCTAGCTTATACGGGAGCTCCTACAATGAGCAGTTCTTC. Amino acids: CASSAGPSLYGSSYNEQFF. The chain recombines TRBV9 with TRBJ2-1, with a possible D match to TRBD2 (6 bases). CDR1 SGDLS and CDR2 YYNGEE come from the germline V gene. V gave up 3 bases and J gave up 0 bases, with 22 bases separating them. The length of the CDR3 is 19 residues.

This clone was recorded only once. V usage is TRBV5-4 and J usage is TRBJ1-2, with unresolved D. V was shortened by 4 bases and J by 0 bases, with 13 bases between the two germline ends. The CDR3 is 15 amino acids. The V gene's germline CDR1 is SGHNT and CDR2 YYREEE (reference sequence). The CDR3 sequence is CASSPEVGANYGYTF. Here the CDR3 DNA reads TGTGCCAGCAGCCCGGAAGTCGGAGCTAACTATGGCTACACCTTC.

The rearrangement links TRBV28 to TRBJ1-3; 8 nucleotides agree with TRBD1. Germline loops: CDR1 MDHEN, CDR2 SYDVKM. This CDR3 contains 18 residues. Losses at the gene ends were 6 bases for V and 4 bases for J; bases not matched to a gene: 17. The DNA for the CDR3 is TGTGCCAGCAGCCTTCCGGGAGCAGGGGGCTTAGCAGGAAACACCATATATTTT. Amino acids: CASSLPGAGGLAGNTIYF.

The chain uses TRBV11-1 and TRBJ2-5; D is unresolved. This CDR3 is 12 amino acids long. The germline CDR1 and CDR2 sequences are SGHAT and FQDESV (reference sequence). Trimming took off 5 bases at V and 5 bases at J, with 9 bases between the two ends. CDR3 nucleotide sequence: TGTGCCAGCAGCCCACTCCGGGAGACCCAGTACTTC. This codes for CASSPLRETQYF.

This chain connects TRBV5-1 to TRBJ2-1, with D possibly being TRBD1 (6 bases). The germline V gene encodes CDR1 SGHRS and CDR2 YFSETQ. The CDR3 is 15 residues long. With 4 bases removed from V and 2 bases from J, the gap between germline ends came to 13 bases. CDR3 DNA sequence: TGCGCCAGCAGCCTTCAGGGGCTAGCCTACAATGAGCAGTTCTTC. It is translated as CASSLQGLAYNEQFF.

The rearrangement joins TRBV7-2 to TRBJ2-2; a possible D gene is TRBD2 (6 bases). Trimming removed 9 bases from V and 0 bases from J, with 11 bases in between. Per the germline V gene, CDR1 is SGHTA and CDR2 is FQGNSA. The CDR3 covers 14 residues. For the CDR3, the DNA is TGTGCCAGGACGGGAGTATCGAACACCGGGGAGCTGTTTTTT. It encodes CARTGVSNTGELFF.

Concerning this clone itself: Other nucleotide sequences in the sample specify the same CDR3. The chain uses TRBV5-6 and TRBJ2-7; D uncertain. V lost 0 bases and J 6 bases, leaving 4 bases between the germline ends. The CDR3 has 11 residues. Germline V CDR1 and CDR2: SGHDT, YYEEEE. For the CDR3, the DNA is TGTGCCAGCAGCTTGGCCGGCGAGCAGTACTTC. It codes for CASSLAGEQYF.

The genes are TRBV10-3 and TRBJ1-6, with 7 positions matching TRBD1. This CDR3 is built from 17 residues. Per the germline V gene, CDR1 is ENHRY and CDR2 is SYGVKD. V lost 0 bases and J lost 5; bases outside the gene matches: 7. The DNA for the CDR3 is TGTGCCATCAGTGAGTCGCGACAGGGAGGAGATAATTCACCCCTCCACTTT. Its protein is CAISESRQGGDNSPLHF.

Written as DNA, the CDR3 is TGTGCCTGGAGTGTCACGAGCTCTGGAAACACCATATATTTT. Its protein is CAWSVTSSGNTIYF. The V call is TRBV30, the J call TRBJ1-3; D ambiguous. Germline V gene data show CDR1 as GTSNPN and CDR2 as SVGIG (reference sequence). V lost 0 bases to trimming and J lost 0 bases, with 6 bases between them. CDR3 length: 14 amino acids.

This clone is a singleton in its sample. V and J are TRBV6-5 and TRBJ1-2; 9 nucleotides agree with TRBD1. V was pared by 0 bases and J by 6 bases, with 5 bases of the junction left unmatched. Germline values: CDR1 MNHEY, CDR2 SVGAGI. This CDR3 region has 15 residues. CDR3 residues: CASSYSRTGVNGYTF. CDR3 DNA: TGTGCCAGCAGTTACTCGAGGACAGGGGTGAATGGCTACACCTTC.

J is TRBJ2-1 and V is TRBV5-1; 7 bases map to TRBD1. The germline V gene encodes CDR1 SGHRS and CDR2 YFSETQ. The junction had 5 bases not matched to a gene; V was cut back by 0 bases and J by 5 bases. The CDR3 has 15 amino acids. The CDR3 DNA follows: TGCGCCAGCAGCTTGGGACAGGGTATACACAATGAGCAGTTCTTC. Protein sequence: CASSLGQGIHNEQFF.

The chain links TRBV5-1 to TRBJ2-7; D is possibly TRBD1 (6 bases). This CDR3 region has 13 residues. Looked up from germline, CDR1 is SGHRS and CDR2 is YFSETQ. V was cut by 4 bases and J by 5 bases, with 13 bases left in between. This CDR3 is CASSIPTGNEQYF. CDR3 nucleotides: TGCGCCAGCAGCATACCTACAGGGAACGAGCAGTACTTC.

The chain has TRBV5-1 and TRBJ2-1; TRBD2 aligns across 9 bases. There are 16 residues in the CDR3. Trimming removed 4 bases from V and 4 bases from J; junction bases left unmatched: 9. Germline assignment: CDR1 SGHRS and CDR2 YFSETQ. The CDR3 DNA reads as TGCGCCAGCAGCCCGCGACTAAGCGGGGGGTACAATGAGCAGTTCTTC. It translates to CASSPRLSGGYNEQFF.

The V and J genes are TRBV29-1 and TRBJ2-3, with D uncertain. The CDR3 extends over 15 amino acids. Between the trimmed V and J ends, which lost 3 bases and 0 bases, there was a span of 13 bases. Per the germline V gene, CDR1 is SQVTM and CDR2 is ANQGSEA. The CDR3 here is CSVDTFTGSTDTQYF. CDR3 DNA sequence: TGCAGCGTTGACACCTTTACCGGTAGCACAGATACGCAGTATTTT.

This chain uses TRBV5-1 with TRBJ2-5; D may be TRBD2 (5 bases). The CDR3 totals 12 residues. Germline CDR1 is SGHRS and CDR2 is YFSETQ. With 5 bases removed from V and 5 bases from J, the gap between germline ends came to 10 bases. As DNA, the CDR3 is TGCGCCAGCAGGGCTAGCATCGAGACCCAGTACTTC. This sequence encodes CASRASIETQYF.

The CDR3 reads CASSQEWAGRDQPQHF. The CDR3 bases are TGCGCCAGCAGCCAAGAGTGGGCAGGTCGAGATCAGCCCCAGCATTTT. This chain links TRBV4-3 with TRBJ1-5; D call uncertain. The V gene's germline CDR1 is LGHNA and CDR2 YSLEER. The CDR3 length is 16 residues. Trimming cost V 0 bases and J 5 bases, with 14 bases left between them.

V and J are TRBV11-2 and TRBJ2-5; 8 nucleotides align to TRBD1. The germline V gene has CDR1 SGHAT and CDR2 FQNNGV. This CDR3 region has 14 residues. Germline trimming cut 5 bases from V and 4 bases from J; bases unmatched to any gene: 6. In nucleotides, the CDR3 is TGTGCCAGCAGCCCGAGGACAGGGCGAGAGACCCAGTACTTC. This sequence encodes CASSPRTGRETQYF.

The CDR3 sequence: CASSQDGRGDEQFF. The CDR3 region has the DNA TGTGCCAGCAGCCAAGACGGGAGAGGCGATGAGCAGTTCTTC. The V call is TRBV4-2, the J call TRBJ2-1; D might be TRBD2 (6 bases). The CDR3 has 14 residues. The germline CDR1 and CDR2 sequences are LGHNA and YNFKEQ. With 0 bases removed from V and 8 bases from J, the gap between germline ends came to 11 bases.

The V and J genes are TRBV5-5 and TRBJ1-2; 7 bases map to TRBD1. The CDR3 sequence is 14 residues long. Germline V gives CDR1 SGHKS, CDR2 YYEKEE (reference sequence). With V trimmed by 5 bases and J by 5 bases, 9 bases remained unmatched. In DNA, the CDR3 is TGTGCCAGCAGTTGGAGGGACAGAGGATATGGCTACACCTTC. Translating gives CASSWRDRGYGYTF.

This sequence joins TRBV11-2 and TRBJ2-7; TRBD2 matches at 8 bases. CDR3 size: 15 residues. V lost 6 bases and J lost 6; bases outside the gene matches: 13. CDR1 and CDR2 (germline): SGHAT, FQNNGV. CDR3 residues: CASSPNSGNYGEQYF. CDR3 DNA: TGTGCCAGCAGTCCAAATAGCGGGAATTATGGCGAGCAGTACTTC.

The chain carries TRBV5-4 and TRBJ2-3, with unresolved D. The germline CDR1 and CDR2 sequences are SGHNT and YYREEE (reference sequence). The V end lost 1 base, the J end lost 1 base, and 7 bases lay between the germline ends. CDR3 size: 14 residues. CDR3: CASSLSLGTDTQYF. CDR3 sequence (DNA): TGTGCCAGCAGCTTGTCCCTCGGCACAGATACGCAGTATTTT.